Listed here are 15 T cell receptor beta chains from one sample, sequenced in a study of blood T cell repertoires in COVID-19. Only in-frame clones appear in the TCRdb table, and some are missing; sequencing was by immunoSEQ multiplex PCR. The sample has 200,000 to 300,000 clones, approximately 90% seen once; the top ten hold approximately 9%. Sequences were obtained from PBMCs or T cells enriched from blood (not recorded which). The receptor source for this set is a man between 35 and 55 years old who had recovered from COVID-19.

The chain joins TRBV14 to TRBJ2-1, with 7 bases lining up with TRBD2. Germline V lookup: CDR1 SGHDN, CDR2 FVKESK. This CDR3 spans 16 amino acids. Germline trimming cut 5 bases from V and 2 bases from J; bases unmatched to any gene: 9. In DNA, the CDR3 is TGTGCCAGCAGCTCGGGTGGCGGGAGCGCCTACAATGAGCAGTTCTTC. This translates into CASSSGGGSAYNEQFF.

The V call is TRBV19, the J call TRBJ2-7, with a tentative D call TRBD1 (5 bases). Germline CDR1 and CDR2: LNHDA and SQIVND (reference sequence). V lost 2 bases, J lost 3 bases, and 14 bases lay in between. The CDR3 is made up of 15 amino acids. CDR3 region: CASSISGSFDYEQYF. Here the CDR3 DNA reads TGTGCCAGTAGTATATCAGGGTCGTTTGACTACGAGCAGTACTTC.

The chain carries TRBV7-2 and TRBJ2-7, with 11 bases identical to TRBD2. Germline V gene data show CDR1 as SGHTA and CDR2 as FQGNSA. This CDR3 is 16 amino acids long. V was pared by 6 bases and J by 1 base, with 8 bases of the junction left unmatched. Here the CDR3 reads CASSTLAGAFSYEQYF. CDR3 DNA sequence: TGTGCCAGCAGTACACTAGCGGGAGCGTTTTCCTACGAGCAGTACTTC.

This clone appeared once. The rearrangement links TRBV11-3 to TRBJ2-7; D perhaps matches TRBD2 (6 bases). Trimming pared 5 bases from V and 2 bases from J, leaving 13 bases between. The CDR3 totals 14 residues. CDR1 is SGHNT, CDR2 YENEEA, per germline. This chain's CDR3 is CASSRTRGTYEQYF. For the CDR3, the DNA is TGTGCCAGCAGCCGAACACGGGGGACCTACGAGCAGTACTTC.

The V gene is TRBV5-1, the J gene TRBJ2-5, with D perhaps TRBD1 (6 bases). Germline V gene sequence: CDR1 SGHRS, CDR2 YFSETQ. The germline V and J ends were trimmed by 0 bases and 5 bases, with 11 bases remaining between them. CDR3 length: 14 amino acids. The CDR3 nucleotides read TGCGCCAGCAGCTTGGCCGACAGGCCTGAGACCCAGTACTTC. It specifies CASSLADRPETQYF.

In its sample, this clone was seen once. V is TRBV7-3 and J is TRBJ2-1; D might be TRBD2 (6 bases). Deletions cut 3 bases from V and 4 bases from J, with 13 bases between. The CDR3 length is 15 residues. The germline V gene has CDR1 SGHTA and CDR2 FQGTGA. Here the CDR3 reads CASSLVGGKYNEQFF. Here the CDR3 DNA reads TGTGCCAGCAGCTTGGTTGGCGGGAAGTACAATGAGCAGTTCTTC.

The J gene is TRBJ2-3, the V gene TRBV10-3; 12 positions agree with TRBD2. This CDR3 is 19 amino acids long. The V segment lost 0 bases and the J segment 0 bases; nucleotides outside the gene matches: 7. Germline CDR1 is ENHRY and CDR2 is SYGVKD. CDR3 in DNA: TGTGCCATCAGTGAGTCTCTGACTAGCGGGGGCCGTAGCACAGATACGCAGTATTTT. Its protein product is CAISESLTSGGRSTDTQYF.

This chain joins TRBV6-5 and TRBJ2-7; TRBD1 is a possible D gene (6 bases). V dropped 6 bases and J dropped 1 base, with 13 bases sitting between them. Germline lookup yields CDR1 MNHEY and CDR2 SVGAGI. CDR3 length: 14 residues. This CDR3 reads CASRRPGQSYEQYF. The CDR3 region has the DNA TGTGCCAGCAGAAGACCCGGACAGTCCTACGAGCAGTACTTC.

The chain joins TRBV5-6 to TRBJ2-1; D unclear. The germline V and J ends were trimmed by 1 base and 12 bases, with 11 bases remaining between them. The CDR3 covers 12 residues. The germline V gene has CDR1 SGHDT and CDR2 YYEEEE. The CDR3 sequence: CASSLTAFWQFF. The CDR3 DNA follows: TGTGCCAGCAGCTTGACTGCTTTCTGGCAGTTCTTC.

V and J are TRBV28 and TRBJ2-7; 13 positions match TRBD2. Trimming at V came to 5 bases and at J to 2 bases, leaving 9 bases not matched to a gene. Per germline, CDR1 MDHEN and CDR2 SYDVKM. The CDR3 runs 17 residues. CDR3 in amino acids: CASSTRRTSGSAYEQYF. CDR3 coding DNA: TGTGCCAGCAGTACCCGCCGGACTAGCGGGAGCGCCTACGAGCAGTACTTC.

The gene calls are TRBV13 and TRBJ1-2, with 8 bases identical to TRBD1. Germline CDR1 reads PRHDT; CDR2 reads FYEKMQ (reference sequence). The CDR3 length is 18 residues. V shed 6 bases and J 3 bases; nucleotides not matched to a gene: 18. The CDR3 coding sequence is TGTGCCAGCAGACGTGGACAGGGTTTTGTCTTATTGGACTATGGCTACACCTTC. Protein: CASRRGQGFVLLDYGYTF.

V gene TRBV6-5 combines with J gene TRBJ2-7, with 9 bases that match TRBD1. This CDR3 is 15 amino acids long. Losses at the gene ends were 6 bases for V and 6 bases for J; bases not matched to a gene: 12. From germline, CDR1 is MNHEY and CDR2 SVGAGI. CDR3 DNA: TGTGCCAGCAGCGATGCGTGGGACAGGGCAAGCGAGCAGTACTTC. Translated, it gives CASSDAWDRASEQYF.

The chain has TRBV4-1 and TRBJ2-7; 8 bases agree with TRBD1. From germline, CDR1 is MGHRA and CDR2 YSYEKL. Losses at the gene ends were 0 bases for V and 3 bases for J; bases not matched to a gene: 4. The CDR3 consists of 15 residues. The DNA for the CDR3 is TGCGCCAGCAGCCAAGAGGGACAGGAGTTCTACGAGCAGTACTTC. Translated: CASSQEGQEFYEQYF.

V and J are TRBV9 and TRBJ1-6, with TRBD1 identical over 9 bases. Trimming cost V 0 bases and J 3 bases; bases outside gene matches: 7. CDR3 length: 18 amino acids. Germline assignment: CDR1 SGDLS and CDR2 YYNGEE. CDR3 in DNA: TGTGCCAGCAGCGTAGAGGCGGGACAGGGCCACTATAATTCACCCCTCCACTTT. Protein sequence: CASSVEAGQGHYNSPLHF.

V and J are TRBV5-8 and TRBJ1-1; 7 bases match TRBD1. Looked up from germline, CDR1 is SGHTS and CDR2 is YDEGEE. J was trimmed by 11 bases and V by 4 bases; bases with no gene match: 11. CDR3 size: 13 residues. CDR3 protein: CASSTEGGRRAFF. The CDR3 nucleotides read TGTGCCAGCAGCACCGAAGGGGGCAGGCGGGCTTTCTTT.